The clone carrying this T cell receptor beta chain was recorded many times. The sample comes from a study of T cells in Graves' hyperthyroidism and ophthalmopathy. TCR beta CDR3 region amplification was performed from RNA transcripts. A first-round RT-PCR of the TCR CDR3 used the HTBI primer set. TCRdb re-analysed the multiplex PCR reads in MiXCR, keeping a single row per CDR3 protein. The sample includes fewer than 450,000 distinct CDR3 sequences, about 15% seen only once; the top ten take approximately 33%. Trimming cost V 5 bases and J 2 bases, with 10 bases left between them. The CDR3 spans 13 residues.

The sample comprised blood. The J gene is TRBJ2-7, the V gene TRBV12-3 or TRBV12-4; D gene ambiguous. This sequence originates from a woman under 40 with Graves' hyperthyroidism that later progressed to Graves' ophthalmopathy. The CDR3 region has the DNA TGTGCCAGCAGTCGCCCTGGAACCTACGAGCAGTACTTC. Translated, it gives CASSRPGTYEQYF.